This paragraph reports one T cell receptor (beta chain). The sample belongs to a study of OX40 agonist ivuxolimab in advanced cancers. This table comes from immunoSEQ multiplex PCR, and its TCRdb copy is limited to in-frame clones, with some not included. Found here are roughly 80,000 clones, approximately 92% of them singletons; the top ten hold around 0.32%. Enrollment shut out patients with autoimmune disease history or systemic immunosuppression. Trimming left V 0 bases short and J 9 bases short, with 3 bases between. CDR3 length equals 12 residues. CDR1 MNHEY and CDR2 SVGAGI come from the germline V gene.

The clonotype originates from an adult with an advanced solid tumor such as melanoma, head and neck, liver or kidney cancer. This sample comprised CD4+ or CD8+ T cells sorted from blood, obtained in a trial of the OX40 agonist ivuxolimab. V gene TRBV6-5 combines with J gene TRBJ1-6; D is unresolved. Here the CDR3 DNA reads TGTGCCAGCAGTTACTCGGGTTCACCCCTCCACTTT. Protein product: CASSYSGSPLHF.